Shown below are 15 T cell receptor beta chains from a single sample sequenced in a study of blood T cell repertoires in COVID-19. Some clones are missing from TCRdb's copy, which holds only in-frame ones; the method was immunoSEQ multiplex PCR. The table includes hundreds of thousands of clones, 88% detected once. The sample was PBMCs or T cells enriched from blood (not recorded which). The receptors derive from a woman in her thirties who had recovered from COVID-19.

The chain links TRBV27 to TRBJ1-1; 7 bases fit TRBD1. The J segment lost 2 bases and the V segment lost 6 bases, leaving 9 bases of the junction unmatched. Germline lookup yields CDR1 MNHEY and CDR2 SMNVEV (reference sequence). The CDR3 spans 15 residues. CDR3 DNA: TGTGCCAGCAGCTCTGACAGGGCTTCTAACACTGAAGCTTTCTTT. Its translation is CASSSDRASNTEAFF.

The rearrangement joins TRBV27 to TRBJ1-1; D is perhaps TRBD1 (5 bases). Deletions cut 5 bases from V and 2 bases from J, with 12 bases between. CDR1 MNHEY and CDR2 SMNVEV come from the germline V gene (reference sequence). The CDR3 runs to 14 residues. CDR3 nucleotides: TGTGCCAGCAGTCCAGGGTTGGCAAACACTGAAGCTTTCTTT. Translating it yields CASSPGLANTEAFF.

The chain uses TRBV28 and TRBJ1-1, with D tentatively TRBD1 (6 bases). Trimming pared 8 bases from V and 4 bases from J, leaving 11 bases between. The germline V gene encodes CDR1 MDHEN and CDR2 SYDVKM. The CDR3 extends over 12 amino acids. CDR3 DNA sequence: TGTGCCAGCGAACCGGACAGCACTGAAGCTTTCTTT. Protein product: CASEPDSTEAFF.

The J gene is TRBJ1-4, the V gene TRBV10-3; possible D gene TRBD1, 6 bases. The V gene lost 5 bases and the J gene lost 5 bases, with 15 bases spanning the gap. The CDR3 covers 15 residues. Germline V lookup: CDR1 ENHRY, CDR2 SYGVKD. CDR3 region: CAISSTGLENEKLFF. The CDR3 coding sequence is TGTGCCATCAGTAGTACAGGGTTGGAAAATGAAAAACTGTTTTTT.

This sequence joins TRBV28 and TRBJ2-7; D unresolved. The germline CDR1 and CDR2 sequences are MDHEN and SYDVKM. CDR3 length: 14 amino acids. Trimming pared 2 bases from V and 0 bases from J, leaving 8 bases between. CDR3 amino acids: CASSLSGPSYEQYF. The CDR3 region has the DNA TGTGCCAGCAGTTTAAGTGGCCCCTCCTACGAGCAGTACTTC.

As to this clone: This may come from a read error, since a much larger clone is one base off. The V and J genes are TRBV5-6 and TRBJ2-2; no firm D call. The CDR3 is made up of 12 amino acids. Trimming took 2 bases from V and 4 from J, leaving 3 bases between them. Per the germline V gene, CDR1 is SGHDT and CDR2 is YYEEEE. CDR3 loop: CASSFGTGELFF. The CDR3 DNA reads TGTGCCAGCAGCTTCGGCACCGGGGAGCTGTTTTTT.

V usage is TRBV27 and J usage is TRBJ1-6; D gene unclear. Germline V lookup: CDR1 MNHEY, CDR2 SMNVEV (reference sequence). The CDR3 sequence is 14 residues long. The ends were cut back, 1 base at V and 8 bases at J, with 9 bases in the middle. The chain's CDR3 is CASSLFARDSPLHF. The CDR3 DNA is TGTGCCAGCAGTTTATTTGCCCGAGATTCACCCCTCCACTTT.

This chain joins TRBV7-2 and TRBJ2-2; the match to TRBD2 covers 11 bases. There are 16 residues in the CDR3. The V gene's germline CDR1 is SGHTA and CDR2 FQGNSA. J gave up 0 bases and V 3 bases, and 0 bases lay outside the gene matches. The CDR3 DNA is TGTGCCAGCAGCTTTAGCGGGGGGGCGAACACCGGGGAGCTGTTTTTT. Translated: CASSFSGGANTGELFF.

Only a few counts were recorded for this clone. The chain carries TRBV11-2 and TRBJ1-1; D is possibly TRBD1 (5 bases). Germline-derived CDR1 and CDR2 are SGHAT and FQNNGV. This CDR3 contains 13 residues. V gave up 3 bases and J gave up 1 base, with 6 bases separating them. The CDR3, as DNA: TGTGCCAGCAGCTTTGGACAGAACACTGAAGCTTTCTTT. Translating gives CASSFGQNTEAFF.

The CDR3, as DNA: TGTGCCAGCAGCGAGAACCGGGACACCTCGTATAATTCACCCCTCCACTTT. Its protein product is CASSENRDTSYNSPLHF. The gene calls are TRBV7-9 and TRBJ1-6, with D perhaps matching TRBD1 (6 bases). This CDR3 is built from 17 residues. Germline V lookup: CDR1 SEHNR, CDR2 FQNEAQ (reference sequence). Trimming took 5 bases from V and 4 from J, leaving 18 bases between them.

The V call is TRBV2, the J call TRBJ2-7; D is possibly TRBD2 (5 bases). CDR1 is SNHLY, CDR2 FYNNEI, per germline. CDR3 length: 14 amino acids. V dropped 7 bases and J dropped 1 base, with 14 bases sitting between them. The CDR3 spells CASTPRRDSYEQYF. CDR3 nucleotide sequence: TGTGCCAGCACTCCTAGACGGGATTCCTACGAGCAGTACTTC.

This CDR3 reads CASSSSSGGVRSAKNIQYF. The CDR3 nucleotides are TGTGCCAGCAGCTCTTCTAGCGGGGGGGTCCGGTCGGCCAAAAACATTCAGTACTTC. V is TRBV9 and J is TRBJ2-4; 12 nucleotides line up with TRBD2. The CDR3 runs to 19 residues. The germline CDR1 and CDR2 sequences are SGDLS and YYNGEE. With V trimmed by 4 bases and J by 1 base, 12 bases remained unmatched.

V and J are TRBV5-1 and TRBJ1-3; D remains ambiguous. Germline V gene data show CDR1 as SGHRS and CDR2 as YFSETQ. V lost 0 bases, J lost 1 base, and 8 bases lay in between. This CDR3 has 15 residues. The CDR3 protein is CASSLAGGSGNTIYF. In nucleotides, the CDR3 is TGCGCCAGCAGCTTGGCGGGAGGGTCTGGAAACACCATATATTTT.

The rearrangement links TRBV7-8 to TRBJ1-1; D is uncertain. The CDR3 runs to 12 residues. CDR1 SGHVS and CDR2 FQNEAQ come from the germline V gene. Trimming removed 8 bases from V and 0 bases from J, with 7 bases in between. CDR3 residues: CASCLMNTEAFF. The CDR3 DNA sequence: TGTGCCAGCTGCCTTATGAACACTGAAGCTTTCTTT.

This sequence joins TRBV5-4 and TRBJ2-1; D perhaps matches TRBD2 (6 bases). V gave up 4 bases and J gave up 4 bases, with 21 bases separating them. CDR3 length: 17 amino acids. Germline CDR1 SGHNT, CDR2 YYREEE (reference sequence). CDR3 nucleotide sequence: TGTGCCAGCAGCAAGCCCCCGGGACTCGAGCTTTACAATGAGCAGTTCTTC. Amino acids: CASSKPPGLELYNEQFF.